The rows below give T cell receptor beta chains drawn from one sample of a study of glioma-infiltrating T cells. One entry per CDR3 protein results from TCRdb running MiXCR on the multiplex PCR reads. The sample gives about 110,000 distinct CDR3 sequences, 25% to 30% of which show up once; about a third is in the top ten. Sequences were obtained from glioma tissue, nonneoplastic brain tissue, or PBMCs (not recorded which). These receptors originate from a human donor with low-grade glioma or glioblastoma, undergoing nonglioma brain surgery, or in good health (not recorded which). The CDR3 runs from the conserved cysteine through the conserved F or W. D genes are given only for firm matches. Only part of the rows carry a size: once, few, many, or a class if the clone is expanded.

CDR3aa: CASRGPLSNQPQHF
CDR3nt: TGTGCCAGCAGAGGTCCCCTTAGCAATCAGCCCCAGCATTTT
j_gene: TRBJ1-5
v_gene: TRBV2
d_gene: NA
abundance: many

CDR3aa: CASSLMGRADSPLHF
CDR3nt: TGTGCCAGCAGCTTAATGGGCAGGGCGGACTCACCCCTCCACTTT
j_gene: TRBJ1-6
v_gene: TRBV7-2
d_gene: NA
abundance: many

CDR3aa: CSAGTGVYTEAFF
CDR3nt: TGCAGCGCCGGGACAGGGGTTTACACTGAAGCTTTCTTT
j_gene: TRBJ1-1
v_gene: TRBV29-1
d_gene: TRBD1
abundance: NA

CDR3aa: CASSLGGRDYEQYF
CDR3nt: TGCGCCAGCAGCTTGGGGGGGCGCGATTACGAGCAGTACTTC
j_gene: TRBJ2-7
v_gene: TRBV5-1
d_gene: NA
abundance: few

CDR3aa: CASRPYRDSNQPQHF
CDR3nt: TGTGCCAGCAGGCCCTACAGGGACAGCAATCAGCCCCAGCATTTT
j_gene: TRBJ1-5
v_gene: TRBV6-1
d_gene: NA
abundance: many

CDR3aa: CASSYSRGGETQYF
CDR3nt: TGTGCCAGCAGTTACTCGCGGGGCGGGGAGACCCAGTACTTC
j_gene: TRBJ2-5
v_gene: TRBV6-2/TRBV6-3
d_gene: NA
abundance: many

CDR3aa: CASSYRPSREETQYF
CDR3nt: TGTGCCAGCAGTTACCGCCCAAGCCGTGAGGAGACCCAGTACTTC
j_gene: TRBJ2-5
v_gene: TRBV6-6
d_gene: NA
abundance: many

CDR3aa: CASSRFGDRSSDNEQFF
CDR3nt: TGTGCCAGCTCACGATTCGGGGACAGATCGTCAGACAATGAGCAGTTCTTC
j_gene: TRBJ2-1
v_gene: TRBV18
d_gene: TRBD1
abundance: NA

CDR3aa: CSVDAKRGSTEAFF
CDR3nt: TGCAGCGTTGATGCGAAAAGGGGGAGCACTGAAGCTTTCTTT
j_gene: TRBJ1-1
v_gene: TRBV29-1
d_gene: NA
abundance: once

CDR3aa: CASRGQGTDTQYF
CDR3nt: TGTGCCAGCAGGGGACAGGGCACAGATACGCAGTATTTT
j_gene: TRBJ2-3
v_gene: TRBV27
d_gene: TRBD1
abundance: NA

CDR3aa: CASSYGNSPLHF
CDR3nt: TGTGCCAGCAGTTACGGGAATTCACCCCTCCACTTT
j_gene: TRBJ1-6
v_gene: TRBV6-2/TRBV6-3
d_gene: NA
abundance: many

CDR3aa: CASSFQGLWNEQFF
CDR3nt: TGTGCCAGCAGTTTTCAGGGGTTGTGGAATGAGCAGTTCTTC
j_gene: TRBJ2-1
v_gene: TRBV28
d_gene: NA
abundance: many

CDR3aa: CAIASGNQETQYF
CDR3nt: TGTGCCATCGCTTCAGGGAACCAAGAGACCCAGTACTTC
j_gene: TRBJ2-5
v_gene: TRBV10-3
d_gene: NA
abundance: many

CDR3aa: CASSVGTTAEAFF
CDR3nt: TGCGCCAGCAGCGTCGGGACAACCGCTGAAGCTTTCTTT
j_gene: TRBJ1-1
v_gene: TRBV5-1
d_gene: NA
abundance: many

CDR3aa: CASSQEWGSYEQYF
CDR3nt: TGTGCCAGCAGCCAAGAATGGGGCAGCTACGAGCAGTACTTC
j_gene: TRBJ2-7
v_gene: TRBV3-1
d_gene: NA
abundance: many

CDR3aa: CASSLDWQAPNTGELFF
CDR3nt: TGTGCCAGCAGCTTAGACTGGCAAGCCCCGAACACCGGGGAGCTGTTTTTT
j_gene: TRBJ2-2
v_gene: TRBV7-9
d_gene: NA
abundance: many

CDR3aa: CDSSPTALAEAFF
CDR3nt: TGTGACAGCAGTCCCACAGCCCTAGCTGAAGCTTTCTTT
j_gene: TRBJ1-1
v_gene: TRBV2
d_gene: NA
abundance: NA